This TCR beta chain derives from a study of blood T cell repertoires in COVID-19. Across the whole study: The United States, Italy and Spain were the sources of the acute and convalescent COVID-19 samples. PBMCs, B-cell-depleted T cells, or T cells provided the cDNA or gDNA that made up the material.

As handled by the study authors: Cell counts per sample came from amplifying reference gene primers. The repertoire was sequenced with immunoSEQ multiplex PCR; TCRdb's copy has only in-frame clones and lacks some. That table is the source of V, J and clone size, and D and trimming were worked out from the DNA. The table shows a few hundred thousand clones, with roughly nine tenths occurring only once. Germline CDR1 and CDR2: SGHDT and YYEEEE. The CDR3 loop spans 18 amino acids. V dropped 4 bases and J dropped 1; count of bases not matched to a gene: 10. V usage is TRBV5-6 and J usage is TRBJ2-1; TRBD2 aligns across 11 bases. Sequencing was performed on peripheral blood. The clonotype comes from a man aged 35 to 55 with acute or convalescent COVID-19. The CDR3 DNA follows: TGTGCCAGCAGCAGGCCTAGCGGGAGGATCTGGTCCTACAATGAGCAGTTCTTC. As protein: CASSRPSGRIWSYNEQFF.